This T cell receptor (beta chain) appears in the sequencing data of a study of OX40 agonist ivuxolimab in advanced cancers. Broader study findings: With doses of 0.1 to 3.0 mg/kg, CD4+ and CD8+ blood T cells had undergone clonal expansion by week 6.

Clones were sequenced by immunoSEQ multiplex PCR, and TCRdb holds only the in-frame ones, with some missing. The data show some 37,000 clones, approximately 78% seen once. CDR1 SSHAT and CDR2 FNYEAQ come from the germline V gene (reference sequence). Trimming at V came to 5 bases and at J to 5 bases, leaving 9 bases not matched to a gene. The CDR3 covers 16 residues. Points on this clone: What it recognizes is unknown.

The chain uses TRBV7-7 and TRBJ2-5; 12 positions match TRBD1. This sequence originates from an adult with an advanced solid tumor such as melanoma, head and neck, liver or kidney cancer. Sequencing was performed on CD4+ or CD8+ T cells sorted from blood, taken in a trial of the OX40 agonist ivuxolimab. CDR3 DNA sequence: TGTGCCAGCAGCCGGGGACAGGGGGCGACGGGGGAGACCCAGTACTTC. This codes for CASSRGQGATGETQYF. Full variable domain (outside the CDR3, taken from reference TRBV7-7 and TRBJ2-5): GAGVSQSPRYKVTKRGQDVTLRCDPISSHATLYWYQQALGQGPEFLTYFNYEAQPDKSGLPSDRFSAERPEGSISTLTIQRTEQRDSAMYRCASSRGQGATGETQYFGPGTRLLVL.